This note documents a single T cell receptor (beta chain) sequence. The sample is drawn from a study of T cell changes during pregnancy in multiple sclerosis. The CDR3 is 14 residues long. The V gene lost 0 bases and the J gene lost 5 bases, with 11 bases spanning the gap. The germline V gene encodes CDR1 SGHDT and CDR2 YYEEEE. Sequenced by immunoSEQ multiplex PCR; TCRdb stores in-frame clones only, minus some. The data hold about 40,000 clones, with 90% observed a single time. The source was CD4+ T cells from peripheral blood mononuclear cells, collected in the third trimester of pregnancy. This TCR was sampled from a female donor with multiple sclerosis, enrolled in a pregnancy study. The genes are TRBV5-6 and TRBJ1-2, with D maybe TRBD1 (5 bases). CDR3 sequence: CASSLDAGAYGYTF. CDR3 coding DNA: TGTGCCAGCAGCTTGGATGCTGGGGCGTATGGCTACACCTTC. The variable domain in full, completed from reference TRBV5-6 and TRBJ1-2, reads DAGVTQSPTHLIKTRGQQVTLRCSPKSGHDTVSWYQQALGQGPQFIFQYYEEEERQRGNFPDRFSGHQFPNYSSELNVNALLLGDSALYLCASSLDAGAYGYTFGSGTRLTVV.